A selection of T cell receptor beta chains follows, all from one sample in a study of shared clonotypes between healthy human individuals. Sequencing used immunoSEQ multiplex PCR; TCRdb keeps in-frame clones, though not all of them. The data hold 2 million to 2.5 million clones, with 85% to 95% observed a single time. Specimen: naive CD4+ T cells from PBMCs. These receptors all stem from a man between 18 and 35 years old in good health. Some clones in this sample may be carry-over from other donors' samples. Each CDR3 is given with its conserved first and last residue. A D gene is named only where the DNA matches it firmly. Not every row has a clone size; where given, it reads once, few, many or a size class.

d_gene: TRBD2; v_gene: TRBV7-3; abundance: NA; j_gene: TRBJ2-7; CDR3aa: CASSLTPGGSYEQYF; CDR3nt: TGTGCCAGCAGCTTAACGCCGGGGGGGTCCTACGAGCAGTACTTC
d_gene: NA; v_gene: TRBV29-1; abundance: NA; j_gene: TRBJ1-1; CDR3aa: CSVGGVMNTEAFF; CDR3nt: TGCAGCGTGGGGGGGGTTATGAACACTGAAGCTTTCTTT
d_gene: NA; v_gene: TRBV18; abundance: NA; j_gene: TRBJ2-1; CDR3aa: CASSQSNEQFF; CDR3nt: TGTGCCAGCTCACAGAGCAATGAGCAGTTCTTC
d_gene: NA; v_gene: TRBV30; abundance: NA; j_gene: TRBJ2-7; CDR3aa: CAWSVQYEQYF; CDR3nt: TGTGCCTGGAGTGTCCAGTACGAGCAGTACTTC
d_gene: NA; v_gene: TRBV10-3; abundance: NA; j_gene: TRBJ2-7; CDR3aa: CAISEQSPTAIEQYF; CDR3nt: TGTGCCATCAGTGAGCAATCACCCACAGCGATCGAGCAGTACTTC
d_gene: NA; v_gene: TRBV7-9; abundance: NA; j_gene: TRBJ2-2; CDR3aa: CASSVLNTGELFF; CDR3nt: TGTGCCAGCAGCGTGCTGAACACCGGGGAGCTGTTTTTT
d_gene: NA; v_gene: TRBV13; abundance: NA; j_gene: TRBJ2-3; CDR3aa: CASSLEGDTQYF; CDR3nt: TGTGCCAGCAGCTTAGAGGGGGATACGCAGTATTTT
d_gene: NA; v_gene: TRBV7-3; abundance: NA; j_gene: TRBJ1-2; CDR3aa: CASSLTAGGRGYTF; CDR3nt: TGTGCCAGCAGCTTAACGGCTGGGGGCCGGGGCTACACCTTC
d_gene: TRBD2; v_gene: TRBV7-6; abundance: NA; j_gene: TRBJ2-3; CDR3aa: CASSLVSLAGTDTQYF; CDR3nt: TGTGCCAGCAGCTTAGTTTCGCTAGCGGGAACAGATACGCAGTATTTT
d_gene: TRBD2; v_gene: TRBV11-2; abundance: once; j_gene: TRBJ2-3; CDR3aa: CASSGRRGSTDTQYF; CDR3nt: TGTGCCAGCTCCGGGAGGCGCGGGAGCACAGATACGCAGTATTTT
d_gene: NA; v_gene: TRBV5-6; abundance: few; j_gene: TRBJ1-4; CDR3aa: CASSLYGELFF; CDR3nt: TGTGCCAGCAGCTTGTATGGGGAACTGTTTTTT
d_gene: TRBD1; v_gene: TRBV5-1; abundance: NA; j_gene: TRBJ1-3; CDR3aa: CASSSGQGASGNTIYF; CDR3nt: TGCGCCAGCAGCTCGGGACAGGGGGCCTCTGGAAACACCATATATTTT
d_gene: TRBD2; v_gene: TRBV11-3; abundance: NA; j_gene: TRBJ2-3; CDR3aa: CASSLVRTSGRTDTQYF; CDR3nt: TGTGCCAGCAGCTTAGTCCGGACTAGCGGGCGCACAGATACGCAGTATTTT
d_gene: NA; v_gene: TRBV6-1; abundance: few; j_gene: TRBJ1-2; CDR3aa: CASRVGGANYGYTF; CDR3nt: TGTGCCAGCAGAGTCGGGGGGGCTAACTATGGCTACACCTTC
d_gene: TRBD1; v_gene: TRBV5-1; abundance: NA; j_gene: TRBJ1-2; CDR3aa: CASSLVYRGQDGYTF; CDR3nt: TGCGCCAGCAGCTTGGTTTACAGGGGGCAAGATGGCTACACCTTC
d_gene: TRBD1; v_gene: TRBV7-7; abundance: NA; j_gene: TRBJ1-1; CDR3aa: CASSHGTGAEAFF; CDR3nt: TGTGCCAGCAGCCACGGGACAGGGGCTGAAGCTTTCTTT
d_gene: NA; v_gene: TRBV21-1; abundance: NA; j_gene: TRBJ2-5; CDR3aa: CASSTQGTGYETQYF; CDR3nt: TGTGCCAGCAGCACACAGGGGACGGGATACGAGACCCAGTACTTC
d_gene: TRBD2; v_gene: TRBV7-8; abundance: NA; j_gene: TRBJ2-7; CDR3aa: CASSPIQIAGGSVSWYF; CDR3nt: TGTGCCAGCAGCCCGATTCAGATAGCGGGCGGGTCGGTTTCTTGGTACTTC
d_gene: NA; v_gene: TRBV9; abundance: NA; j_gene: TRBJ2-1; CDR3aa: CASSFSGGSYNEQFF; CDR3nt: TGTGCCAGCAGCTTCAGTGGCGGCTCCTACAATGAGCAGTTCTTC
d_gene: TRBD2; v_gene: TRBV6-5; abundance: once; j_gene: TRBJ2-7; CDR3aa: CASSPRGVSSYEQYF; CDR3nt: TGTGCCAGCAGTCCCCGGGGGGTTAGCTCCTACGAGCAGTACTTC
d_gene: NA; v_gene: TRBV5-1; abundance: NA; j_gene: TRBJ2-7; CDR3aa: CASSPVLSYEQYF; CDR3nt: TGCGCCAGCAGCCCTGTGTTGTCCTACGAGCAGTACTTC
d_gene: NA; v_gene: TRBV7-3; abundance: NA; j_gene: TRBJ2-6; CDR3aa: CASRRELISGANVLTF; CDR3nt: TGTGCCAGCAGGAGGGAACTGATCTCTGGGGCCAACGTCCTGACTTTC
d_gene: NA; v_gene: TRBV5-1; abundance: NA; j_gene: TRBJ2-1; CDR3aa: CASSLGQGNEQFF; CDR3nt: TGCGCCAGCAGCTTGGGGCAGGGGAATGAGCAGTTCTTC
d_gene: TRBD2; v_gene: TRBV28; abundance: NA; j_gene: TRBJ2-4; CDR3aa: CASSSTSGANIQYF; CDR3nt: TGTGCCAGCAGTTCTACTAGCGGGGCAAACATTCAGTACTTC
d_gene: TRBD2; v_gene: TRBV27; abundance: NA; j_gene: TRBJ2-3; CDR3aa: CASSLRSSSGSRLVYPGDTQYF; CDR3nt: TGTGCCAGCAGTTTACGCAGCTCTAGCGGGAGTCGGCTCGTTTACCCGGGGGATACGCAGTATTTT
d_gene: NA; v_gene: TRBV29-1; abundance: NA; j_gene: TRBJ2-3; CDR3aa: CSVEVVRSGYTDTQYF; CDR3nt: TGCAGCGTTGAGGTGGTTCGAAGCGGTTACACAGATACGCAGTATTTT
d_gene: NA; v_gene: TRBV11-2; abundance: NA; j_gene: TRBJ2-5; CDR3aa: CASSLGSQETQYF; CDR3nt: TGTGCCAGCAGCTTGGGCAGCCAAGAGACCCAGTACTTC
d_gene: TRBD1; v_gene: TRBV11-3; abundance: NA; j_gene: TRBJ1-6; CDR3aa: CANFPSGGSPLHF; CDR3nt: TGTGCCAACTTTCCCTCAGGGGGCTCACCCCTCCACTTT
d_gene: NA; v_gene: TRBV5-1; abundance: few; j_gene: TRBJ2-7; CDR3aa: CASSLAGDSYEQYF; CDR3nt: TGCGCCAGCAGCTTGGCAGGGGATTCCTACGAGCAGTACTTC
d_gene: NA; v_gene: TRBV7-7; abundance: NA; j_gene: TRBJ2-1; CDR3aa: CASSPGPWRNEQFF; CDR3nt: TGTGCCAGCAGTCCCGGGCCCTGGCGCAATGAGCAGTTCTTC
d_gene: NA; v_gene: TRBV28; abundance: NA; j_gene: TRBJ2-1; CDR3aa: CASNLGSVSRGEQFF; CDR3nt: TGTGCCAGCAACCTGGGATCGGTCAGCCGCGGTGAGCAGTTCTTC
d_gene: TRBD1; v_gene: TRBV2; abundance: NA; j_gene: TRBJ1-3; CDR3aa: CASSAQGAEGNTIYF; CDR3nt: TGTGCCAGCAGCGCCCAGGGGGCGGAAGGAAACACCATATATTTT
d_gene: TRBD1; v_gene: TRBV6-5; abundance: NA; j_gene: TRBJ2-7; CDR3aa: CASSSPGQGAYEQYF; CDR3nt: TGTGCCAGCAGTTCCCCGGGACAGGGAGCCTACGAGCAGTACTTC
d_gene: NA; v_gene: TRBV7-2; abundance: NA; j_gene: TRBJ1-4; CDR3aa: CASSPSRDGVIF; CDR3nt: TGTGCCAGCAGCCCAAGCCGGGACGGCGTAATTTTT
d_gene: TRBD2; v_gene: TRBV28; abundance: NA; j_gene: TRBJ2-1; CDR3aa: CASSPSGSNGNEQFF; CDR3nt: TGTGCCAGCTCCCCTAGCGGGAGTAACGGCAATGAGCAGTTCTTC
d_gene: NA; v_gene: TRBV5-4; abundance: NA; j_gene: TRBJ2-3; CDR3aa: CASSHIRTDTQYF; CDR3nt: TGTGCCAGCAGCCACATTCGCACAGATACGCAGTATTTT
d_gene: NA; v_gene: TRBV7-9; abundance: NA; j_gene: TRBJ2-7; CDR3aa: CASTKGGKSSYEQYF; CDR3nt: TGTGCCAGCACCAAGGGGGGGAAGAGCTCCTACGAGCAGTACTTC
d_gene: TRBD1; v_gene: TRBV18; abundance: NA; j_gene: TRBJ2-3; CDR3aa: CASSPLQGSTDTQYF; CDR3nt: TGTGCCAGCTCACCATTACAGGGGAGCACAGATACGCAGTATTTT
d_gene: NA; v_gene: TRBV4-1; abundance: NA; j_gene: TRBJ2-2; CDR3aa: CASSQGSGGTGELFF; CDR3nt: TGCGCCAGCAGCCAAGGATCAGGAGGAACCGGGGAGCTGTTTTTT
d_gene: NA; v_gene: TRBV7-2; abundance: NA; j_gene: TRBJ2-7; CDR3aa: CASSLTNSYEQYF; CDR3nt: TGTGCCAGCAGCTTAACAAATTCCTACGAGCAGTACTTC